Below, 22 T cell receptor beta chains from the same sample are listed, as sequenced in a study of blood T cell repertoires in COVID-19. The data were produced by immunoSEQ multiplex PCR, yet TCRdb's version contains in-frame clones alone and is incomplete. The sample has about 150,000 clones; 88% are singletons. The sample was peripheral blood. The receptors here all came from a human donor with COVID-19, enrolled during active disease. The donor label of this sample is uncertain.

The rearrangement joins TRBV3-1 (or the pseudogene TRBV3-2) to TRBJ1-2; no reliable D call. The ends were cut back, 0 bases at V and 7 bases at J, with 9 bases in the middle. The CDR3 spans 13 residues. In germline, CDR1 is LGHDT, CDR2 YNNKEL (reference sequence). The CDR3 loop reads CASSQELPVGYTF. The CDR3 DNA sequence: TGTGCCAGCAGCCAAGAGTTGCCGGTTGGCTACACCTTC.

The chain combines TRBV7-8 with TRBJ2-6; 7 bases line up with TRBD1. Germline V gene sequence: CDR1 SGHVS, CDR2 FQNEAQ. The junction had 13 bases not matched to a gene; V was cut back by 5 bases and J by 0 bases. CDR3 length: 19 residues. CDR3: CASSPLPWTGSSGANVLTF. In nucleotides, the CDR3 is TGTGCCAGCAGCCCATTGCCCTGGACAGGATCCTCTGGGGCCAACGTCCTGACTTTC. Full variable domain (outside the CDR3, taken from reference TRBV7-8 and TRBJ2-6): GAGVSQSPRYKVAKRGQDVALRCDPISGHVSLFWYQQALGQGPEFLTYFQNEAQLDKSGLPSDRFFAERPEGSVSTLKIQRTQQEDSAVYLCASSPLPWTGSSGANVLTFGAGSRLTVL.

The J gene is TRBJ2-1, the V gene TRBV5-1; perhaps TRBD2 as D (5 bases). Germline CDR1 and CDR2: SGHRS and YFSETQ. This CDR3 has 16 amino acids. The V and J ends lost 0 bases and 6 bases respectively, with 16 bases between them. The CDR3 loop is CASSLGLRGFGNEQFF. In DNA form, the CDR3 reads TGCGCCAGCAGCTTGGGTCTCAGAGGGTTCGGCAATGAGCAGTTCTTC.

This clone is a singleton in its sample. V and J are TRBV18 and TRBJ1-1; 10 nucleotides align to TRBD1. The CDR3 has 15 residues. The ends lost 4 bases at V and 2 bases at J; junction bases unmatched: 4. Germline CDR1 reads KGHSH; CDR2 reads LQKENI. This CDR3 is CASSRGTGDNTEAFF. For the CDR3, the DNA is TGTGCCAGCTCACGGGGGACAGGGGACAACACTGAAGCTTTCTTT.

The chain links TRBV4-2 to TRBJ1-1; D is undetermined. The germline gives CDR1 LGHNA, CDR2 YNFKEQ. V lost 3 bases to trimming and J lost 6 bases, with 14 bases between them. The CDR3 has 14 residues. This CDR3 reads CASSQARAGSEAFF. CDR3 nucleotides: TGTGCCAGCAGCCAGGCTAGGGCGGGATCTGAAGCTTTCTTT.

This clone showed up just once. The chain uses TRBV29-1 and TRBJ2-1; TRBD2 agrees at 9 bases. The CDR3 length is 14 residues. The V gene end was trimmed by 7 bases and the J gene end by 4 bases; junction bases not matched to a gene: 8. CDR1 and CDR2 from the germline V gene are SQVTM and ANQGSEA. The CDR3 region is CSAGRAGGYNEQFF. The CDR3 bases are TGCAGCGCTGGGAGAGCGGGGGGATACAATGAGCAGTTCTTC.

The genes are TRBV12-3 or TRBV12-4 and TRBJ1-2, with 9 bases fitting TRBD1. Trimming at V came to 10 bases and at J to 7 bases, leaving 10 bases not matched to a gene. The CDR3 consists of 13 residues. For the CDR3, the DNA is TGTGCCACCGGGACAGGGCTAGTGTTTGGCTACACCTTC. Protein product: CATGTGLVFGYTF.

The chain combines TRBV3-1 (or the pseudogene TRBV3-2) with TRBJ2-3, with D tentatively TRBD2 (6 bases). CDR1 is LGHDT, CDR2 YNNKEL, per germline (reference sequence). This CDR3 contains 14 residues. Trimming took 5 bases from V and 1 from J, leaving 10 bases between them. DNA for the CDR3: TGTGCCAGCAGCACCTCGGGGGGCACAGATACGCAGTATTTT. Protein sequence: CASSTSGGTDTQYF.

In DNA form, the CDR3 reads TGTGCCAGCAGCTCAACAGGGGGAGGCTACACCTTC. Translating gives CASSSTGGGYTF. V gene TRBV5-4 combines with J gene TRBJ1-2; 8 nucleotides match TRBD1. The CDR3 spans 12 residues. Germline CDR1 is SGHNT and CDR2 is YYREEE (reference sequence). Trimming took 3 bases from V and 8 from J; bases not matched to a gene: 3.

The chain combines TRBV4-1 with TRBJ2-2, with TRBD1 as a possible D gene (6 bases). The length of the CDR3 is 16 residues. Germline V CDR1 and CDR2: MGHRA, YSYEKL. Trimming took off 4 bases at V and 1 base at J, with 13 bases between the two ends. DNA for the CDR3: TGCGCCAGCAGCCCCTGGGGGCGGCTGAACACCGGGGAGCTGTTTTTT. This codes for CASSPWGRLNTGELFF.

Only one count was recorded for this clone. The chain links TRBV24-1 to TRBJ2-7; TRBD1 might be the D (5 bases). The CDR3 is made up of 15 amino acids. In germline, CDR1 is KGHDR, CDR2 SFDVKD. Trimming removed 4 bases from V and 6 bases from J, with 18 bases in between. The DNA of the CDR3 is TGTGCCACCAGTGACCCCCAGGGTCCCCCTGGCGAGCAGTACTTC. Amino acid sequence: CATSDPQGPPGEQYF.

Here the CDR3 DNA reads TGTGCCAGCAGTTCTCCGGGACTAGCAAAGACCCAGTACTTC. It codes for CASSSPGLAKTQYF. V and J are TRBV6-5 and TRBJ2-5, with TRBD2 matching 9 bases. The germline gives CDR1 MNHEY, CDR2 SVGAGI. The trim removed 4 bases at V and 6 bases at J, leaving 6 bases unmatched. The CDR3 is made up of 14 amino acids.

The V call is TRBV24-1, the J call TRBJ2-1, with 7 bases matching TRBD2. The length of the CDR3 is 10 residues. Looked up from germline, CDR1 is KGHDR and CDR2 is SFDVKD. J was trimmed by 12 bases and V by 9 bases; bases with no gene match: 4. The CDR3 bases are TGTGCCACCGGGGGGGATTCGCAGTTCTTC. Amino acids: CATGGDSQFF.

This chain links TRBV19 with TRBJ2-7, with 10 bases identical to TRBD1. CDR1 LNHDA and CDR2 SQIVND come from the germline V gene (reference sequence). The ends lost 5 bases at V and 6 bases at J; junction bases unmatched: 10. This CDR3 is built from 15 residues. CDR3 in DNA: TGTGCCAGTAGTGGCCGGGACAGGGGTTGGAGCGAGCAGTACTTC. Its protein is CASSGRDRGWSEQYF.

This clone came up once. The V gene is TRBV4-2, the J gene TRBJ2-1, with D maybe TRBD2 (5 bases). V dropped 6 bases and J dropped 0 bases, with 21 bases sitting between them. CDR1 and CDR2 (germline): LGHNA, YNFKEQ. This CDR3 has 18 residues. The chain's CDR3 is CASSPRWERISSYNEQFF. As DNA, the CDR3 is TGTGCCAGCAGTCCCCGTTGGGAGCGGATTAGCTCCTACAATGAGCAGTTCTTC.

This clone showed up just once. The chain uses TRBV20-1 and TRBJ2-5; 7 bases match TRBD1. The CDR3 length is 11 residues. J was trimmed by 4 bases and V by 7 bases; bases with no gene match: 3. Germline V lookup: CDR1 DFQATT, CDR2 SNEGSKA (reference sequence). The CDR3 spells CSVGGRETQYF. In DNA form, the CDR3 reads TGCAGTGTAGGGGGCAGAGAGACCCAGTACTTC.

The chain uses TRBV5-1 and TRBJ1-4, with no clear D. Germline CDR1 reads SGHRS; CDR2 reads YFSETQ. The CDR3 extends over 15 amino acids. Trimming shortened V by 0 bases and J by 8 bases, and 14 bases separated the two germline ends. The CDR3 reads CASSLVSRPGEKLFF. CDR3 nucleotides: TGCGCCAGCAGCTTGGTGAGTCGGCCGGGAGAAAAACTGTTTTTT.

This sequence joins TRBV7-9 and TRBJ2-1; D may be TRBD1 (6 bases). This CDR3 contains 18 residues. V was pared by 5 bases and J by 0 bases, with 20 bases between. The germline V gene encodes CDR1 SEHNR and CDR2 FQNEAQ (reference sequence). The CDR3 DNA is TGTGCCAGCAGCCCCCCCCGGACAGATCTATTCTCCTACAATGAGCAGTTCTTC. Its protein product is CASSPPRTDLFSYNEQFF. The entire variable domain, with the rest obtained from reference TRBV7-9 and TRBJ2-1, is as follows: DTGVSQNPRHKITKRGQNVTFRCDPISEHNRLYWYRQTLGQGPEFLTYFQNEAQLEKSRLLSDRFSAERPKGSFSTLEIQRTEQGDSAMYLCASSPPRTDLFSYNEQFFGPGTRLTVL.

This rearrangement joins TRBV15 to TRBJ2-7; the match to TRBD1 covers 7 bases. This CDR3 region has 16 residues. The ends lost 4 bases at V and 3 bases at J; junction bases unmatched: 12. The germline V gene has CDR1 LNHNV and CDR2 YYDKDF (reference sequence). The CDR3 DNA sequence: TGTGCCACCAGCAATGGGGGACAGCCCCACTACTACGAGCAGTACTTC. This gives the protein CATSNGGQPHYYEQYF.

A few counts support this clone. This chain links TRBV10-3 with TRBJ2-7; no firm D call. V was trimmed by 8 bases and J by 2 bases, leaving 7 bases between them. Germline V lookup: CDR1 ENHRY, CDR2 SYGVKD. This CDR3 has 11 amino acids. CDR3 in amino acids: CAIQDAYEQYF. The DNA of the CDR3 is TGTGCCATCCAGGATGCCTACGAGCAGTACTTC.

The genes are TRBV6-5 and TRBJ2-1, with TRBD1 identical over 8 bases. This CDR3 has 14 residues. Germline CDR1 reads MNHEY; CDR2 reads SVGAGI. After removal of 6 bases from V and 4 bases from J, the junction contained 5 bases not matched to a gene. This CDR3 reads CASRRQGTYNEQFF. For the CDR3, the DNA is TGTGCCAGCAGGCGACAGGGGACATACAATGAGCAGTTCTTC.

The genes are TRBV7-9 and TRBJ1-2; TRBD1 is a possible D gene (5 bases). Trimming removed 1 base at V and 3 bases at J, with 9 bases between. CDR1 is SEHNR and CDR2 is FQNEAQ in the germline V gene (reference sequence). The CDR3 contains 14 residues. The CDR3 DNA reads TGTGCCAGCAGCTTAGAAGGGGCGCACTATGGCTACACCTTC. Encoded protein: CASSLEGAHYGYTF. Using reference TRBV7-9 and TRBJ1-2 for the parts outside the CDR3, the full variable domain is DTGVSQNPRHKITKRGQNVTFRCDPISEHNRLYWYRQTLGQGPEFLTYFQNEAQLEKSRLLSDRFSAERPKGSFSTLEIQRTEQGDSAMYLCASSLEGAHYGYTFGSGTRLTVV.